This T cell receptor (beta chain) was obtained from a study of shared clonotypes between healthy human individuals. General study results and limits: Since donors were few, the genetic and exposure-history diversity represented was limited.

With 5 bases clipped from V and 11 bases from J, the junction kept 6 bases outside the gene matches. There are 13 residues in the CDR3. Germline CDR1 SGHAT, CDR2 FQNNGV. This clone occurred once. Its specificity is unknown. Clones were sequenced by immunoSEQ multiplex PCR, and TCRdb holds only the in-frame ones, with some missing. Among about 2.4 million clones listed, 90% to 95% were seen once. This clonotype was sampled from a man aged 18 to 29 in good health. Some clones in this sample may be carry-over from other donors' samples. Specimen: naive CD4+ T cells from PBMCs. Described subset: CD45RA+ positively selected. The rearrangement joins TRBV11-2 to TRBJ2-7, with 13 bases aligning to TRBD2. The DNA for the CDR3 is TGTGCCAGCAGCGAACCCGGACTAGCGGGAGAGTACTTC. It yields the protein CASSEPGLAGEYF.